This T cell receptor beta chain comes out of a study of beta chain features in type 1 diabetes. The isolated RNA, all of it, was reverse transcribed, so expressed TCRB transcripts were what got sequenced. Method: immunoSEQ multiplex PCR; TCRdb's copy keeps in-frame clones and lacks some. Among fewer than 25,000 clones listed, almost 70% were seen once. Sorted CD4+ subsets: naive, central memory, regulatory, stem cell-like memory (CD45RO/CCR7/CD25/CD127/CD95/CD27 panel). Without exception, sorted populations had purity beyond 95%. V was clipped by 2 bases and J by 3 bases, with 11 bases between them. This CDR3 comprises 14 residues. The germline V gene encodes CDR1 SGHTA and CDR2 FQGNSA. To note about this clone: The target antigen is unknown.

General study findings and limits: The VDJ junctions of type 1 diabetes patients carried fewer insertions and more deletions.

Sequenced input: Tregs from blood. This receptor was obtained from a woman aged 40 to 50 in good health. V usage is TRBV7-2 and J usage is TRBJ2-7; no definite D call. The CDR3 coding sequence is TGTGCCAGCAGCTTATCCCGACACGACTACGAGCAGTACTTC. Protein: CASSLSRHDYEQYF.